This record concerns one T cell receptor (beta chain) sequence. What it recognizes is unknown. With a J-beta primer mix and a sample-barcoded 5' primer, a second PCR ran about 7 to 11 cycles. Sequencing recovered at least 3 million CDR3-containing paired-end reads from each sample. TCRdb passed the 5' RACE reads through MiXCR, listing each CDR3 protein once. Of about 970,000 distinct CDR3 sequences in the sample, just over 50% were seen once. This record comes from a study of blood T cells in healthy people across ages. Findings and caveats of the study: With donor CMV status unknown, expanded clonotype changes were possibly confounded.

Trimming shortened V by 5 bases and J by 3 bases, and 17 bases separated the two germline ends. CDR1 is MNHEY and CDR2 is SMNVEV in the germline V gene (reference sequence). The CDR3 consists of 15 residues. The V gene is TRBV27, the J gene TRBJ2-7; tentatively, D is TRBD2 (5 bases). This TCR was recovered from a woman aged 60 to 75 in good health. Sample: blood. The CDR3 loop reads CASSDLGGLLYEQYF. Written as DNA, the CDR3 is TGTGCCAGCAGTGACCTTGGCGGGTTGCTCTACGAGCAGTACTTC.